This T cell receptor beta chain is drawn from a study of CD8+CD57+ T cells in acquired aplastic anemia. Study-wide context: On average, sorted CD4+ and CD8+ cells gave roughly 2.9 ug of DNA.

Genomic DNA templated the TCR beta VDJ and CDR3 profiling. TCRdb recomputed calls from the reads with MiXCR, one row per CDR3 protein. The sample carries 150,000 to 200,000 distinct CDR3 sequences, 48% recorded once. Sequencing was done on patients that had shown CD8+CD57+ cell expansion by flow cytometry. At the time of blood sampling, patients had not yet received any therapy. The germline CDR1 and CDR2 sequences are SGHTA and FQGNSA. The CDR3 is 12 residues long. V was clipped by 5 bases and J by 3 bases, with 2 bases between them. V gene TRBV7-2 combines with J gene TRBJ2-6, with D unclear. This receptor was identified in a human donor with aplastic anemia. Sequences were obtained from sorted CD4+, CD8+, or CD8+CD57+ T cells (not recorded which) from PBMCs. CDR3 DNA sequence: TGTGCCAGCAGCCGTGGGGCCAACGTCCTGACTTTC. It specifies CASSRGANVLTF. The full variable domain, its missing parts supplied by reference TRBV7-2 and TRBJ2-6, is GAGVSQSPSNKVTEKGKDVELRCDPISGHTALYWYRQSLGQGLEFLIYFQGNSAPDKSGLPSDRFSAERTGGSVSTLTIQRTQQEDSAVYLCASSRGANVLTFGAGSRLTVL.